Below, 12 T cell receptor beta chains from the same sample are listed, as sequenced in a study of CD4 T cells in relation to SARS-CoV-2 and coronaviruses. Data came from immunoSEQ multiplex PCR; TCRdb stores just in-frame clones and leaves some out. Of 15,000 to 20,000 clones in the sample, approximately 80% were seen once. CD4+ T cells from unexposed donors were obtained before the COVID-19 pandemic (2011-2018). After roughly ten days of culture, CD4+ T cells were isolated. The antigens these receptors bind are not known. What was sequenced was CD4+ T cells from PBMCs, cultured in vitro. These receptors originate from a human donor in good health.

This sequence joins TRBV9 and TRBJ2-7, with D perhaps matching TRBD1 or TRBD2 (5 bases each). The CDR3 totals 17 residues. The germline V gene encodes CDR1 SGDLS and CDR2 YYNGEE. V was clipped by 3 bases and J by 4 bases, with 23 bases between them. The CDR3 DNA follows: TGTGCCAGCAGCGCCGGAGGCTCCGGGACCGCCTCATACGAGCAGTACTTC. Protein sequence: CASSAGGSGTASYEQYF.

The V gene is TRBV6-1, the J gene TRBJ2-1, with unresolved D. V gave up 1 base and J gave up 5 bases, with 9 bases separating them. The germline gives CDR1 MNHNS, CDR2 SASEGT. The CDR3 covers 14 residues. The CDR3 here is CASSEGGMNNEQFF. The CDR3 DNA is TGTGCCAGCAGTGAAGGAGGTATGAACAATGAGCAGTTCTTC.

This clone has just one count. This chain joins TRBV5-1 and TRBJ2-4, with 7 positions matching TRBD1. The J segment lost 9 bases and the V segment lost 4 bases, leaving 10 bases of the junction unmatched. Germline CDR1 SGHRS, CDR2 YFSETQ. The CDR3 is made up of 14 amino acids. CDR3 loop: CASSPLDRKGIQYF. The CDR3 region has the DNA TGCGCCAGCAGCCCTTTGGACAGGAAGGGCATTCAGTACTTC.

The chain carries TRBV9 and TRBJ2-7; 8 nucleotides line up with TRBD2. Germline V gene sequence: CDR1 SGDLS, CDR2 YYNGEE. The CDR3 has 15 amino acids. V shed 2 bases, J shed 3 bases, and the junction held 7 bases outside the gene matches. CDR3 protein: CASSVGTSGNYEQYF. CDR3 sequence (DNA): TGTGCCAGCAGCGTCGGTACTAGCGGAAACTACGAGCAGTACTTC.

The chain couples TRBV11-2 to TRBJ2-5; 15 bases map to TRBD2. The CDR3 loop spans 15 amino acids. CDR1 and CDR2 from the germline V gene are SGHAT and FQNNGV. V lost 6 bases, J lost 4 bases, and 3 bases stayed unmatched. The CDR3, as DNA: TGTGCCAGCAGTTGGACTAGCGGGAGGGGAGAGACCCAGTACTTC. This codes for CASSWTSGRGETQYF.

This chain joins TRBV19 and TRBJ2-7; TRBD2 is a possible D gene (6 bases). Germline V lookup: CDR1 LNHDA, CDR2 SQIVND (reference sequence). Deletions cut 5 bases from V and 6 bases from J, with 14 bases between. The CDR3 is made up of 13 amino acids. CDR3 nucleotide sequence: TGTGCCAGTAGTTCCCAGCGGGTAACCGAGCAGTACTTC. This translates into CASSSQRVTEQYF.

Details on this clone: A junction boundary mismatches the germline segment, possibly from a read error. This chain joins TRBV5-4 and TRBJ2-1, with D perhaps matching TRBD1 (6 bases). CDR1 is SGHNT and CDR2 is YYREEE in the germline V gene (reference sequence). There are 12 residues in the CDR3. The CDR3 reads CASSLGDNEQFF. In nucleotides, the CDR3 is TGTGCCAGCAGCTTGGGGGACAACGAGCAGTTCTTC. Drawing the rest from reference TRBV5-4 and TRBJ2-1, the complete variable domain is ETGVTQSPTHLIKTRGQQVTLRCSSQSGHNTVSWYQQALGQGPQFIFQYYREEENGRGNFPPRFSGLQFPNYSSELNVNALELDDSALYLCASSLGDNEQFFGPGTRLTVL.

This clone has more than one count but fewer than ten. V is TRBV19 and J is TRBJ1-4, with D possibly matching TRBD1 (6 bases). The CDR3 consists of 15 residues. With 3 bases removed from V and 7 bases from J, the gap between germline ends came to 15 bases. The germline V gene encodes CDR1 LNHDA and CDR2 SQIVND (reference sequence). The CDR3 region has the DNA TGTGCCAGTAGTATTCCGGACAGCTGGGGTGAAAAACTGTTTTTT. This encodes CASSIPDSWGEKLFF.

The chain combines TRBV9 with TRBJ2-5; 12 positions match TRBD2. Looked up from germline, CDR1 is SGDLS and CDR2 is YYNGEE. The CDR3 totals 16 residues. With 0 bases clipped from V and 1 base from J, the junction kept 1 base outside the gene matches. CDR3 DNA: TGTGCCAGCAGCGTAGGGGGACTAGCGGGCCAAGAGACCCAGTACTTC. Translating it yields CASSVGGLAGQETQYF.

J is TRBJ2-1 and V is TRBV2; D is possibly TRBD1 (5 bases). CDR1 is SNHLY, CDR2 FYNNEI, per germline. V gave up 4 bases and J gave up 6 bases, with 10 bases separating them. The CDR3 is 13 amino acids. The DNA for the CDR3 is TGTGCCAGCAGTGGAGTAGGGGTCAATGAGCAGTTCTTC. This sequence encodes CASSGVGVNEQFF.

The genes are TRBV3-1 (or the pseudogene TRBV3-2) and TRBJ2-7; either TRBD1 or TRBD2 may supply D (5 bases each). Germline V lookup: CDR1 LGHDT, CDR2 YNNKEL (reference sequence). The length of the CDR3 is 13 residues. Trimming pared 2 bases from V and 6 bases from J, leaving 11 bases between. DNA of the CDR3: TGTGCCAGCAGCCAAAGGGGACCGGGCGAGCAGTACTTC. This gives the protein CASSQRGPGEQYF.

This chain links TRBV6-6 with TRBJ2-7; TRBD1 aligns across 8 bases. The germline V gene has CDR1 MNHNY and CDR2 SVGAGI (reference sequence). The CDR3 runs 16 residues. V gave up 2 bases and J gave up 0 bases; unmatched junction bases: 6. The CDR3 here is CASSYGQGVTSYEQYF. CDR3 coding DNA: TGTGCCAGCAGTTACGGACAGGGAGTCACCTCCTACGAGCAGTACTTC.